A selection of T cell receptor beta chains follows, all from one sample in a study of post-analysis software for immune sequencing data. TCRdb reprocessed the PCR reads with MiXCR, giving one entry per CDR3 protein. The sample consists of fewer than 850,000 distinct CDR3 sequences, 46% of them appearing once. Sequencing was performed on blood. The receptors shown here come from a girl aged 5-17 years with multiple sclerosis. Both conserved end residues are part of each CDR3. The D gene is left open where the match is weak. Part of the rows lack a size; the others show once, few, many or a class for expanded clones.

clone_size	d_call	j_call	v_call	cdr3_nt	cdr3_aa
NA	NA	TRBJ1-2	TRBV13	TGTGCCAGCAGCTTAGGGCGGGGTGGCTATGGCTACACCTTC	CASSLGRGGYGYTF
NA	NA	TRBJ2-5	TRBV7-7	TGTGCTAGCAGCTTAGGACCGCTAGAGACCCAGTACTTC	CASSLGPLETQYF
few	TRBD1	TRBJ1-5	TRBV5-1	TGCGCCAGCAGCTTGGATGGGACAGGGGGCGGTCAGCCCCAGCATTTT	CASSLDGTGGGQPQHF
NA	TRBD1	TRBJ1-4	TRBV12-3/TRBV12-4	TGTGCCAGCAGTTCTGGGACAGTCTACACTGCAACTAATGAAAAACTGTTTTTT	CASSSGTVYTATNEKLFF
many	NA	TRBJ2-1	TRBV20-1	TGCAGTGCTAGTTACTGGGCGGGGAAACACAATGAGCAGTTCTTC	CSASYWAGKHNEQFF
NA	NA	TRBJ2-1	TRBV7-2	TGTGCCAGCAGCTTGGGAATGTTCGGTGAGCAGTTCTTC	CASSLGMFGEQFF
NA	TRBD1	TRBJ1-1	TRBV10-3	TGTGCCATCAGTGGAACAGGGGGCGCAACTGAAGCTTTCTTT	CAISGTGGATEAFF
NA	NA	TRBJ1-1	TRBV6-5	TGTGCCAGCAGTTACTCGGTATCCGGGGGAAACACTGAAGCTTTCTTT	CASSYSVSGGNTEAFF
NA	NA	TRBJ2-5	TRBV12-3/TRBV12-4	TGTGCCAGCACCCGGGACCAACAAGAGACCCAGTACTTC	CASTRDQQETQYF
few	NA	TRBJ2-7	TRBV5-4	TGTGCCAGCAGCTTTCCGGGGGCGCAGGAAGAGCAGTACTTC	CASSFPGAQEEQYF
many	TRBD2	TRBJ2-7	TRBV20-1	TGCAGTGCTAGAGACCCAGGGACTAGCCGGGAGCAGTACTTC	CSARDPGTSREQYF
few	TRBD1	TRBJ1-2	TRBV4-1	TGCGCCAGCAGCCAAACCGGACAGGGGCCAGATGGCTACACCTTC	CASSQTGQGPDGYTF
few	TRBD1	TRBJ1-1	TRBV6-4	TGTGCCAGCAGTGACGAGCAGGGGGCGCGAGCTTTCTTT	CASSDEQGARAFF
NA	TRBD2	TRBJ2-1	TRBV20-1	TGCAGTGCCTCAACACTAGCGGGGGCCCGTTTCAATGAGCAGTTCTTC	CSASTLAGARFNEQFF
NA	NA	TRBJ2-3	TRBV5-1	TGCGCCAGCAGGGCAGCACCTAGCACAGATACGCAGTATTTT	CASRAAPSTDTQYF
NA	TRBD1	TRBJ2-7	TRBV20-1	TGCAGTGCCGGGCCAGGGGGTAAGCAGTACTTC	CSAGPGGKQYF
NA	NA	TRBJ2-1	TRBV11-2	TGTGCCAGCAGCTACGGACTGCACAATGAGCAGTTCTTC	CASSYGLHNEQFF
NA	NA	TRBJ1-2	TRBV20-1	TGCAGTGCTAGTTCTGGGTCTCTTAACTATGGCTACACCTTC	CSASSGSLNYGYTF
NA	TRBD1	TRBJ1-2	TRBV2	TGTGCCAGCAGCGTAGGGACAGACCCTTATGGCTACACCTTC	CASSVGTDPYGYTF
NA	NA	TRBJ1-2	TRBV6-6	TGTGCCAGCGGTTCCGACAGGTTGAGCGGCGGTGGCTACACCTTC	CASGSDRLSGGGYTF
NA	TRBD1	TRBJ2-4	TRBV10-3	TGTGCCATCAGTGAGAGGGGACAGGGAAACATTCAGTACTTC	CAISERGQGNIQYF
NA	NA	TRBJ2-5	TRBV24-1	TGTGCCACCAGTGACTCTGCTGGACTACCAAAAGAGACCCAGTACTTC	CATSDSAGLPKETQYF
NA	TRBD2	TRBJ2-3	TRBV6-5	TGTGCCAGCAGTTACCTAGCGACTAGCGGGAGTGGGGTAGATACGCAGTATTTT	CASSYLATSGSGVDTQYF